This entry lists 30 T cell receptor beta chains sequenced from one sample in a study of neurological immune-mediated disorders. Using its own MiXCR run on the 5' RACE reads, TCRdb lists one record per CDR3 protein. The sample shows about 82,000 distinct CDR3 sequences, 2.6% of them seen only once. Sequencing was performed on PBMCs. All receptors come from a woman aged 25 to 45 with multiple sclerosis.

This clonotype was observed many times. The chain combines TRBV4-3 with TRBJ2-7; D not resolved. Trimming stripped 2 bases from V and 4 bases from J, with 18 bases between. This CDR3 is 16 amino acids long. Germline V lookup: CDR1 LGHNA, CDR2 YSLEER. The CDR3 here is CASSQFPDSGVYEQYF. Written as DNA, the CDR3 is TGCGCCAGCAGCCAATTTCCCGACTCCGGTGTGTACGAGCAGTACTTC.

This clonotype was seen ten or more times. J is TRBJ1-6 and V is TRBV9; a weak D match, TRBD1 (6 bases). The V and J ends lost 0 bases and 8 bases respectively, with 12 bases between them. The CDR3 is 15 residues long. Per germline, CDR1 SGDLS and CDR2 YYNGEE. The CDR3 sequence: CASSVEGQGYSPLHF. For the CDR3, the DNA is TGTGCCAGCAGCGTAGAGGGGCAGGGGTATTCACCCCTCCACTTT.

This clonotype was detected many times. CDR3 in DNA: TGCAGTGCTAGCCCCAATACGGGGGTCGCAGATACGCAGTATTTT. Translation: CSASPNTGVADTQYF. This chain uses TRBV20-1 with TRBJ2-3, with D maybe TRBD2 (6 bases). CDR3 length equals 15 residues. V was trimmed by 3 bases and J by 4 bases, leaving 17 bases between them. Per germline, CDR1 DFQATT and CDR2 SNEGSKA (reference sequence).

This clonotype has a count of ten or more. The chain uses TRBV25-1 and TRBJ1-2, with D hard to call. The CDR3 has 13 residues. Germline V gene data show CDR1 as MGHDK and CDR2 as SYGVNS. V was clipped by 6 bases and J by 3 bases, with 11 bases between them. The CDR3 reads CASSGLDDYGYTF. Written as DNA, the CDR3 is TGTGCCAGCAGCGGCTTAGACGACTATGGCTACACCTTC.

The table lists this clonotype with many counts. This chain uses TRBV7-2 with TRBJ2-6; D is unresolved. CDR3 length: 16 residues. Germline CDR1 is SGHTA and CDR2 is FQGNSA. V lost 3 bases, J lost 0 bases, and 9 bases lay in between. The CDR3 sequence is CASSFREISGANVLTF. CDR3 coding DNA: TGTGCCAGCAGCTTTAGAGAGATCTCTGGGGCCAACGTCCTGACTTTC. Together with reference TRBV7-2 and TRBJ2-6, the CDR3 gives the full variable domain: GAGVSQSPSNKVTEKGKDVELRCDPISGHTALYWYRQSLGQGLEFLIYFQGNSAPDKSGLPSDRFSAERTGGSVSTLTIQRTQQEDSAVYLCASSFREISGANVLTFGAGSRLTVL.

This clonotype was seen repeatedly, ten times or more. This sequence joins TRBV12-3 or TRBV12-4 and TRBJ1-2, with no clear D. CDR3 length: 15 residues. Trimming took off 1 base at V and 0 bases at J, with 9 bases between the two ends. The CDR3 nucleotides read TGTGCCAGCAGTTTAGGGGCAGATTCTAACTATGGCTACACCTTC. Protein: CASSLGADSNYGYTF.

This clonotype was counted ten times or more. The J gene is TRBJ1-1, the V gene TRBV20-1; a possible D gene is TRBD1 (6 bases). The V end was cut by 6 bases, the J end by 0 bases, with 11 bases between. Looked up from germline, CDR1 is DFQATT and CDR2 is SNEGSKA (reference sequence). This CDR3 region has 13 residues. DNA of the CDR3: TGCAGTGCCCCGAGGGGGTTGAACACTGAAGCTTTCTTT. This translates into CSAPRGLNTEAFF.

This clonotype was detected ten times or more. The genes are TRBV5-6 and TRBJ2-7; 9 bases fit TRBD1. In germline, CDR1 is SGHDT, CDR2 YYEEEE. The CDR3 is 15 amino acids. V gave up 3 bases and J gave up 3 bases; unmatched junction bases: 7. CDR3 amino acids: CASSYPGQGLYEQYF. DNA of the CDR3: TGTGCCAGCAGCTATCCGGGACAGGGTCTCTACGAGCAGTACTTC.

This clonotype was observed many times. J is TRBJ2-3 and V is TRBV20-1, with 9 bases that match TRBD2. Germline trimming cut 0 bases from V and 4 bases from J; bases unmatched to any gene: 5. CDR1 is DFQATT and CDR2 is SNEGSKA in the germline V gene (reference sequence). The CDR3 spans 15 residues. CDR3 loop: CSAREAGGPSDTQYF. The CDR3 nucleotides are TGCAGTGCTAGAGAGGCGGGAGGGCCGTCAGATACGCAGTATTTT.

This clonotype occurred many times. The CDR3 coding sequence is TGTGCCAGCAGACCTACAGGGAACACTGAAGCTTTCTTT. It specifies CASRPTGNTEAFF. The chain recombines TRBV12-3 or TRBV12-4 with TRBJ1-1; a weak D match, TRBD1 (5 bases). The CDR3 runs 13 residues. V was trimmed by 6 bases and J by 1 base, leaving 9 bases between them.

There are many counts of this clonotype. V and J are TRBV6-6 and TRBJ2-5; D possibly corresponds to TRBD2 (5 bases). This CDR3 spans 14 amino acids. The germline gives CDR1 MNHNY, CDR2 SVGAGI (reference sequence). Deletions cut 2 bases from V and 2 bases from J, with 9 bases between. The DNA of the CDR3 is TGTGCCAGCAGTTACGTGGGAGCTCAAGAGACCCAGTACTTC. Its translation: CASSYVGAQETQYF.

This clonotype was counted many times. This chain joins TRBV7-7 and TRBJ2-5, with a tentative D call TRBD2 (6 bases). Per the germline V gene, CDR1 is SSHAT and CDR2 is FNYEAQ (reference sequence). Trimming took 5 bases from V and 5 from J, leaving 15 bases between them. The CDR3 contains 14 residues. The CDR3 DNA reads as TGTGCCAGCAGCCCTACCGGAGGGGAGGAGACCCAGTACTTC. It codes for CASSPTGGEETQYF. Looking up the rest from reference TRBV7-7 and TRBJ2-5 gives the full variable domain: GAGVSQSPRYKVTKRGQDVTLRCDPISSHATLYWYQQALGQGPEFLTYFNYEAQPDKSGLPSDRFSAERPEGSISTLTIQRTEQRDSAMYRCASSPTGGEETQYFGPGTRLLVL.

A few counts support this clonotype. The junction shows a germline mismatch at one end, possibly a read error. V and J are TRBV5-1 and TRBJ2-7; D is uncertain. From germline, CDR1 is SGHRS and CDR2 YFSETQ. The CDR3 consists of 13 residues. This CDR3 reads CASSLDGDYEQYF. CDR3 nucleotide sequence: TGCGCCAGCAGTTTGGACGGAGACTACGAGCAGTACTTC.

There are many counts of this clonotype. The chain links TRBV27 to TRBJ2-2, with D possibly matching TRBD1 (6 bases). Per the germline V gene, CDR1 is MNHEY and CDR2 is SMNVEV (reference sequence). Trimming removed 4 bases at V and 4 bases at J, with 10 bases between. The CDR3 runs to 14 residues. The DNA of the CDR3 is TGTGCCAGCAGTTCTGGACAGCTCACCGGGGAGCTGTTTTTT. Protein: CASSSGQLTGELFF.

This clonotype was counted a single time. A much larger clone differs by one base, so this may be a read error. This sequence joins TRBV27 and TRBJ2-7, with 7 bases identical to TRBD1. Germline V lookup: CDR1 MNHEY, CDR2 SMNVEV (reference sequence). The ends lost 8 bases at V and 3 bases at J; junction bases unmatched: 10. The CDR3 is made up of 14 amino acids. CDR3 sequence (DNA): TGTGCCAGCCACCTCCGGGACAGTTTCTACGAGCAGTACTTC. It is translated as CASHLRDSFYEQYF.

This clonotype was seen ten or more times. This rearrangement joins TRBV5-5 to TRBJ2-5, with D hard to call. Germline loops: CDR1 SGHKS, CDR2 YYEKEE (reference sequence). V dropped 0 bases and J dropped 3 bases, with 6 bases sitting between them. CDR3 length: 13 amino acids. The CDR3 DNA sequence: TGTGCCAGCAGCTTGGTAGTAAAAGAGACCCAGTACTTC. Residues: CASSLVVKETQYF.

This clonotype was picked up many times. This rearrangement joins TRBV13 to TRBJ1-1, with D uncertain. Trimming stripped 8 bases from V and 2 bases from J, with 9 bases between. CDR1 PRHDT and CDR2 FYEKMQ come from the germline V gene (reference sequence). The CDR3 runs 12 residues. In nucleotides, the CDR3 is TGTGCCAGCGGACTACCTAACACTGAAGCTTTCTTT. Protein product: CASGLPNTEAFF.

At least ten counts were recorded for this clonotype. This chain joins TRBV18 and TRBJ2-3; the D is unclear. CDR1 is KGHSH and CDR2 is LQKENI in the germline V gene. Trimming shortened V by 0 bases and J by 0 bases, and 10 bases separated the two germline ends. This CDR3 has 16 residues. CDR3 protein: CASSPPMAASTDTQYF. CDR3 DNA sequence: TGTGCCAGCTCACCACCGATGGCAGCAAGCACAGATACGCAGTATTTT.

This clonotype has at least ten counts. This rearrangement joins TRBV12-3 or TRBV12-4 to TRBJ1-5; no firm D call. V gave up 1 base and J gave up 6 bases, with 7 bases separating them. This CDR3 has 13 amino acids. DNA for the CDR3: TGTGCCAGCAGTTTAGACCTGGGTCAGCCCCAGCATTTT. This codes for CASSLDLGQPQHF.

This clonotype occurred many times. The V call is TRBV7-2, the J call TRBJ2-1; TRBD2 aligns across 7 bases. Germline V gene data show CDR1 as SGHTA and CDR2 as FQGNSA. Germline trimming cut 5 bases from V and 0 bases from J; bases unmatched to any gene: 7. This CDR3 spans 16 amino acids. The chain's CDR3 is CASSGLVTGSYNEQFF. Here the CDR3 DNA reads TGTGCCAGCAGCGGACTAGTAACAGGCTCCTACAATGAGCAGTTCTTC.

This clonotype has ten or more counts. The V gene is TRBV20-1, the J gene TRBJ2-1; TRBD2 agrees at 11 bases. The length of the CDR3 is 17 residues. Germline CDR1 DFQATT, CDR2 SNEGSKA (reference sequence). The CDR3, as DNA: TGCAGCGTCCCGAAAACCCAACTAGCGGGAGCAGGTAGTGAGCAGTTCTTC. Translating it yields CSVPKTQLAGAGSEQFF.

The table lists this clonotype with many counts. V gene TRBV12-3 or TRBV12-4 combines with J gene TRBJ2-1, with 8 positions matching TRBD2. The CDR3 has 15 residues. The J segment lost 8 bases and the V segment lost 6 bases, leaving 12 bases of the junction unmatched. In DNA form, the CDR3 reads TGTGCCAGCAGCCCGCGTTCTAGCGGGTACGATGAGCAGTTCTTC. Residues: CASSPRSSGYDEQFF.

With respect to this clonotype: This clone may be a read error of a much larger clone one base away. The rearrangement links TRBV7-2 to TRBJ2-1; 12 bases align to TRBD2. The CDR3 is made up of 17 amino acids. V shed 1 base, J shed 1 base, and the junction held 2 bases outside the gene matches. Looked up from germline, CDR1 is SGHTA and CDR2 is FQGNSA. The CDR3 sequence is CASSLVTSGSSYNEQFF. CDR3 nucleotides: TGTGCCAGCAGCTTAGTGACTAGCGGGAGTTCCTACAATGAGCAGTTCTTC. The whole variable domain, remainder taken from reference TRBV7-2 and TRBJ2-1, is GAGVSQSPSNKVTEKGKDVELRCDPISGHTALYWYRQSLGQGLEFLIYFQGNSAPDKSGLPSDRFSAERTGGSVSTLTIQRTQQEDSAVYLCASSLVTSGSSYNEQFFGPGTRLTVL.

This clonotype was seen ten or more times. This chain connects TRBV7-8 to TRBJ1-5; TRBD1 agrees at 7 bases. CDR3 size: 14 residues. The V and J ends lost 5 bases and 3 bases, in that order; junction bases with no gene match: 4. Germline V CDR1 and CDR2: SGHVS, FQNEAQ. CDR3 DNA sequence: TGTGCCAGCAGCCAGGACAGGAACAATCAGCCCCAGCATTTT. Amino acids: CASSQDRNNQPQHF.

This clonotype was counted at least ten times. The CDR3 DNA follows: TGCGCCAGCAGCTTGACTAGCGGGAGGAGGGATGAGCAGTTCTTC. Its translation is CASSLTSGRRDEQFF. This chain links TRBV5-1 with TRBJ2-1, with 12 bases lining up with TRBD2. Germline CDR1 is SGHRS and CDR2 is YFSETQ. J lost 8 bases, V lost 1 base, and 4 bases had no gene match. The CDR3 has 15 amino acids.

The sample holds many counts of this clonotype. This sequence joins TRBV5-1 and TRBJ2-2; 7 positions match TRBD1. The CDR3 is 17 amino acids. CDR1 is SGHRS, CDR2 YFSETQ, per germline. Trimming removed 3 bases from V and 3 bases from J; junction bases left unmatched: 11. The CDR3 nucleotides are TGCGCCAGCAGCTCCCCGGCGACCGGACAGGACACCGGGGAGCTGTTTTTT. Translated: CASSSPATGQDTGELFF.

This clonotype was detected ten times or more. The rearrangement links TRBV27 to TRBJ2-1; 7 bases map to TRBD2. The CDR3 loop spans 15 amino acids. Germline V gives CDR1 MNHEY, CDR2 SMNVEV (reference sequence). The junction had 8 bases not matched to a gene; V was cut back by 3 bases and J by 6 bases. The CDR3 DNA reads TGTGCCAGCAGTTTGGGCGGGAGTCTAATCAATGAGCAGTTCTTC. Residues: CASSLGGSLINEQFF.

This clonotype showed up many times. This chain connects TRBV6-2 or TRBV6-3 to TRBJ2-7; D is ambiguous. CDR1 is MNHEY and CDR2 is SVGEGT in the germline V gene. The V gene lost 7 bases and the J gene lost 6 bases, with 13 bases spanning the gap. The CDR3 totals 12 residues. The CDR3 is CASTNPLSEQYF. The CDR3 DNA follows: TGTGCCAGCACAAACCCGCTTAGCGAGCAGTACTTC.

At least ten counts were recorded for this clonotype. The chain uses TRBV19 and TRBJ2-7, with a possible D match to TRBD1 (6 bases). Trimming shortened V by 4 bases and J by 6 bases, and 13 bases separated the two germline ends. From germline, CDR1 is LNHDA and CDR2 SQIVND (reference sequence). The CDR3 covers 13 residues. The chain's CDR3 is CASSTQGTSEQYF. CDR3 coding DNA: TGTGCCAGTAGTACCCAAGGGACATCCGAGCAGTACTTC. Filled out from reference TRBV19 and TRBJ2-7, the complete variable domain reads DGGITQSPKYLFRKEGQNVTLSCEQNLNHDAMYWYRQDPGQGLRLIYYSQIVNDFQKGDIAEGYSVSREKKESFPLTVTSAQKNPTAFYLCASSTQGTSEQYFGPGTRLTVT.

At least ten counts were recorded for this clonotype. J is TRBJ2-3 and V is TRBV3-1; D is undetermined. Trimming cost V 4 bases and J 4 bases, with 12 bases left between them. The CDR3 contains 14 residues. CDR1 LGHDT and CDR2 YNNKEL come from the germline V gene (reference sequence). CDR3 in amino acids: CASSLPGAADTQYF. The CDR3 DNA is TGTGCCAGCAGCCTCCCGGGTGCCGCAGATACGCAGTATTTT.